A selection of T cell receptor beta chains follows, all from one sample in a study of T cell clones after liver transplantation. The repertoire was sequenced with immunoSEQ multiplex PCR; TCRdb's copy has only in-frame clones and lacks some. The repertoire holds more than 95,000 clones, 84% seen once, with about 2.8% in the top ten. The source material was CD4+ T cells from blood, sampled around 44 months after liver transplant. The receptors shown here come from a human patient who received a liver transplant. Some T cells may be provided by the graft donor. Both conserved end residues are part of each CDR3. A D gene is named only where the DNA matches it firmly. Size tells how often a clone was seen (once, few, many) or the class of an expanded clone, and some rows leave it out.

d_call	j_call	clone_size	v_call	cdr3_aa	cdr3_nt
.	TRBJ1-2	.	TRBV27	CASRMRGANYGYTF	TGTGCCAGCAGGATGCGGGGGGCTAACTATGGCTACACCTTC
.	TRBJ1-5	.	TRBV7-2	CASSPSRGVGNQPQHF	TGTGCCAGCAGCCCCAGCCGGGGCGTTGGCAATCAGCCCCAGCATTTT
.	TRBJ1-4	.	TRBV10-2	CASKPTDANEKLFF	TGCGCCAGCAAGCCGACAGATGCTAATGAAAAACTGTTTTTT
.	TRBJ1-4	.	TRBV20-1	CSATPRGKLFF	TGCAGTGCTACTCCAAGGGGAAAACTGTTTTTT
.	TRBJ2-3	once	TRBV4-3	CASSQGSTDTQYF	TGCGCCAGCAGCCAAGGGAGCACAGATACGCAGTATTTT
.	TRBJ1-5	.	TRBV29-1	CSVEEGYNQPQHF	TGCAGCGTTGAAGAAGGGTACAATCAGCCCCAGCATTTT
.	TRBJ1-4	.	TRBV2	CASTFNEKLFF	TGTGCCAGCACGTTTAATGAAAAACTGTTTTTT
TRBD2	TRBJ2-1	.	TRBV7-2	CASSLVGGTTYNEQFF	TGTGCCAGCAGCTTAGTGGGGGGGACTACCTACAATGAGCAGTTCTTC
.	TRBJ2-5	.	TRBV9	CASSVASRETQYF	TGTGCCAGCAGCGTAGCTAGTCGGGAGACCCAGTACTTC
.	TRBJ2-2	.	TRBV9	CASSVAQVSGGELFF	TGTGCCAGCAGCGTAGCACAGGTCTCAGGCGGGGAGCTGTTTTTT
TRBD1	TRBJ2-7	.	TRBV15	CATSGLGTGAYEQYF	TGTGCCACCAGCGGGCTGGGGACAGGTGCGTACGAGCAGTACTTC
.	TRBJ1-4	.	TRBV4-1	CASSQLRANEKLFF	TGCGCCAGCAGCCAACTAAGGGCGAATGAAAAACTGTTTTTT
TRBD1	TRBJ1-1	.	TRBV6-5	CASSYEDRGTTEAFF	TGTGCCAGCAGTTACGAGGACAGGGGAACCACTGAAGCTTTCTTT
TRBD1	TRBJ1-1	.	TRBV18	CASSPLRGKPGTVNTEAFF	TGTGCCAGCTCACCTCTGAGAGGGAAGCCCGGGACAGTGAACACTGAAGCTTTCTTT
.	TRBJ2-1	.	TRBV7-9	CASSLVGGSEQFF	TGTGCCAGCAGCTTAGTAGGGGGGTCTGAGCAGTTCTTC
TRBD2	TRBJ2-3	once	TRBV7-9	CASSLAGLAGGGGTDTQYF	TGTGCCAGCAGCTTAGCTGGACTAGCGGGAGGAGGGGGCACAGATACGCAGTATTTT
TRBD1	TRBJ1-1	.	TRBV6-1	CASSELAGGRGTEAFF	TGTGCCAGCAGTGAACTGGCAGGGGGCCGTGGAACTGAAGCTTTCTTT
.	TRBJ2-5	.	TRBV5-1	CASSLARGPVGETQYF	TGCGCCAGCAGCTTGGCGCGGGGGCCAGTGGGAGAGACCCAGTACTTC
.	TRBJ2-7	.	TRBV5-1	CASSITGEQYF	TGCGCCAGCAGCATAACAGGAGAACAGTACTTC
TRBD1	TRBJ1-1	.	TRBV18	CASSRDRRNTEAFF	TGTGCCAGCTCCCGGGACAGGCGGAACACTGAAGCTTTCTTT
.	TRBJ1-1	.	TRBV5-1	CASSSSSGTGGGEAFF	.
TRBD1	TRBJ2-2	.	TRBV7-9	CASSGVGQYTGELFF	TGTGCCAGCAGCGGAGTGGGACAGTACACCGGGGAGCTGTTTTTT
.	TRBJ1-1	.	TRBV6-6	CATLDFGGLITEAFF	TGTGCCACCCTGGATTTTGGGGGGCTCATCACTGAAGCTTTCTTT
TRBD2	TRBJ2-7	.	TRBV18	CASSQEAGGPWEQYF	TGTGCCAGCTCACAAGAAGCGGGGGGGCCTTGGGAGCAGTACTTC
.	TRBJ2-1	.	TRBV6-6	CASSTVGDEQFF	TGTGCCAGCAGTACGGTTGGGGATGAGCAGTTCTTC
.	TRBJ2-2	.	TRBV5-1	CASSLAGANTGELFF	TGCGCCAGCAGCTTGGCCGGGGCGAACACCGGGGAGCTGTTTTTT
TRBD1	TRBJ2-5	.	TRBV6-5	CASSYSTGARETQYF	TGTGCCAGCAGTTACTCCACAGGGGCACGGGAGACCCAGTACTTC
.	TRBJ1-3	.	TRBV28	CASNSLAWDSGNTIYF	TGTGCCAGCAACTCCCTAGCCTGGGACTCTGGAAACACCATATATTTT
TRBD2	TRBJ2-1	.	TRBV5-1	CASSLLASGGPSEQFF	TGCGCCAGCAGCTTGCTGGCTAGCGGGGGGCCCTCAGAGCAGTTCTTC
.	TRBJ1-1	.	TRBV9	CASSRGPGDTEAFF	TGTGCCAGCTCCCGGGGCCCCGGGGACACTGAAGCTTTCTTT
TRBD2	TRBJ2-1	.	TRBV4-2	CASSQEGLAQRGIEQFF	TGTGCCAGCAGCCAAGAGGGACTAGCCCAAAGAGGTATTGAGCAGTTCTTC
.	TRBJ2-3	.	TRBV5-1	CASSLNVGSYTDTQYF	TGCGCCAGCAGCTTGAATGTCGGCAGTTACACAGATACGCAGTATTTT
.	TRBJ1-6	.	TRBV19	CASSDRSSYNSPLHF	TGTGCCAGTAGTGACAGAAGCTCCTATAATTCACCCCTCCACTTT
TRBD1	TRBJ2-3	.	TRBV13	CASSSDRGPPSTDTQYF	TGTGCCAGCAGCTCGGACAGGGGACCTCCTAGCACAGATACGCAGTATTTT
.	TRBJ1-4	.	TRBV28	CASSLVANPSNEKLFF	TGTGCCAGCAGTTTAGTGGCCAACCCATCTAATGAAAAACTGTTTTTT
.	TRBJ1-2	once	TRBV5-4	CASSLERVNYGYTF	TGTGCCAGCAGCTTGGAGCGGGTTAACTATGGCTACACCTTC
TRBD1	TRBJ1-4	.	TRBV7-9	CASSSGGQNNEKLFF	TGTGCCAGCAGCTCAGGGGGACAGAATAATGAAAAACTGTTTTTT
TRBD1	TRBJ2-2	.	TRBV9	CASSAGAQGVTGELFF	TGTGCCAGCAGCGCCGGCGCCCAGGGGGTCACCGGGGAGCTGTTTTTT
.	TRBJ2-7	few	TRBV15	CATSHGGSSYEQYF	TGTGCCACCAGCCATGGGGGAAGCTCCTACGAGCAGTACTTC
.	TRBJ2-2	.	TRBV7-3	CASSLIPLINTGELFF	TGTGCCAGCAGCTTAATTCCCCTAATAAACACCGGGGAGCTGTTTTTT
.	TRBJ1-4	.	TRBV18	CASSSSRLNEKLFF	TGTGCCAGCTCATCATCCCGCCTTAATGAAAAACTGTTTTTT
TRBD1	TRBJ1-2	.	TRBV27	CASSPRDRDLGGYTF	TGTGCCAGCAGTCCAAGGGACAGGGATCTTGGTGGCTACACCTTC
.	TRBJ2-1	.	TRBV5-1	CASSLANEQFF	TGCGCCAGCAGCTTGGCCAATGAGCAGTTCTTC
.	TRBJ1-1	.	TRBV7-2	CASSPRGPLRTEAFF	TGTGCCAGCAGCCCTCGAGGACCACTTCGCACTGAAGCTTTCTTT
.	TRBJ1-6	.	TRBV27	CASSPGISVNSPLHF	TGTGCCAGCAGTCCTGGTATATCGGTGAACTCACCCCTCCACTTT